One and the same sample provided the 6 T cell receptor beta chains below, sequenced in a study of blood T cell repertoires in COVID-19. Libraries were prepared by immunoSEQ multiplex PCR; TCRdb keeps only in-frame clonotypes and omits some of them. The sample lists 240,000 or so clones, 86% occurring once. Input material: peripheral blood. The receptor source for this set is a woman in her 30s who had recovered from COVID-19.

The CDR3 DNA follows: TGTGCCAGCAGGGAACAGGGGATTAATGAAAAACTGTTTTTT. It codes for CASREQGINEKLFF. The genes are TRBV2 and TRBJ1-4, with 7 bases that match TRBD1. V lost 6 bases to trimming and J lost 4 bases; unmatched junction nucleotides: 5. This CDR3 is built from 14 residues. The germline V gene has CDR1 SNHLY and CDR2 FYNNEI.

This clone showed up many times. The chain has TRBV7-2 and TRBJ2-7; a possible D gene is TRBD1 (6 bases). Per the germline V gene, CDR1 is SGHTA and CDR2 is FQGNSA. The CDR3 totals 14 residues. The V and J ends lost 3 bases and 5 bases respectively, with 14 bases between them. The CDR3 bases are TGTGCCAGCAGCTTGGCAGGGGCTCTAGACGAGCAGTACTTC. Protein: CASSLAGALDEQYF. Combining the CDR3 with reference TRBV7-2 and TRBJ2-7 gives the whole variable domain GAGVSQSPSNKVTEKGKDVELRCDPISGHTALYWYRQSLGQGLEFLIYFQGNSAPDKSGLPSDRFSAERTGGSVSTLTIQRTQQEDSAVYLCASSLAGALDEQYFGPGTRLTVT.

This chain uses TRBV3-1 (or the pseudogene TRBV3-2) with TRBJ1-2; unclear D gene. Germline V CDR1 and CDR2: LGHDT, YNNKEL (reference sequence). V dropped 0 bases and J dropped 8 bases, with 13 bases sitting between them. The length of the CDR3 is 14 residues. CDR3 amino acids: CASSQEGLGAGYTF. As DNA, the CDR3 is TGTGCCAGCAGCCAAGAGGGTTTGGGAGCGGGCTACACCTTC.

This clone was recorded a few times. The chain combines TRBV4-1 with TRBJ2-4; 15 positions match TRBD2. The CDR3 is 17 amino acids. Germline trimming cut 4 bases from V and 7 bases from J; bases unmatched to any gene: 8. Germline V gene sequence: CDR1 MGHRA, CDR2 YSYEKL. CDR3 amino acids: CASSRTSGGAASNIQYF. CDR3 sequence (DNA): TGCGCCAGCAGCCGGACTAGCGGGGGGGCGGCATCTAACATTCAGTACTTC.

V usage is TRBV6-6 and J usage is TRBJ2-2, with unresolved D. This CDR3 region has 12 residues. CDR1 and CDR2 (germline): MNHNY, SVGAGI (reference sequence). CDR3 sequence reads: CASRQNTGELFF. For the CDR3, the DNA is TGTGCTTCGCGGCAGAACACCGGGGAGCTGTTTTTT.

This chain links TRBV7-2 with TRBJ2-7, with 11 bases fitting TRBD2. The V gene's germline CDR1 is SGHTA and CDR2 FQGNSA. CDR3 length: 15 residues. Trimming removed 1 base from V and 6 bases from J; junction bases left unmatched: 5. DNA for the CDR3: TGTGCCAGCAGCTTAGTTAGCGGGGGGGCCGTCGAGCAGTACTTC. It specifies CASSLVSGGAVEQYF.